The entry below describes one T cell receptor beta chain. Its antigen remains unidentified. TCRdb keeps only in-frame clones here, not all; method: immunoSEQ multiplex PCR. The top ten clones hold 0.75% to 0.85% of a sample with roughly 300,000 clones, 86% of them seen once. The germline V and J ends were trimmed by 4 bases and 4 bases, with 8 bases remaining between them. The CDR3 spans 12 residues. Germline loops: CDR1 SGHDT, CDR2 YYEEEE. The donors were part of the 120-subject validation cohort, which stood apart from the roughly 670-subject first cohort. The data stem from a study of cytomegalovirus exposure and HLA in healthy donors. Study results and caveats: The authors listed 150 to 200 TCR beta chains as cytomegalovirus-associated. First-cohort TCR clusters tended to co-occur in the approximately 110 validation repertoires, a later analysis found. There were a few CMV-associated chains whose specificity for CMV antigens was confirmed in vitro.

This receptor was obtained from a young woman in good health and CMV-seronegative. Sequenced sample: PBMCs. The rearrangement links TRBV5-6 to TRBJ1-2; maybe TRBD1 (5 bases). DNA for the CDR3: TGTGCCAGCAGCGCAGGGTTCTATGGCTACACCTTC. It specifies CASSAGFYGYTF. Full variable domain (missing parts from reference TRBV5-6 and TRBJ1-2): DAGVTQSPTHLIKTRGQQVTLRCSPKSGHDTVSWYQQALGQGPQFIFQYYEEEERQRGNFPDRFSGHQFPNYSSELNVNALLLGDSALYLCASSAGFYGYTFGSGTRLTVV.